This T cell receptor (beta chain) was profiled in a study of vaccination effects on CD4 cells after COVID-19. Study-level points and caveats: Convalescent patients were few in the study, and early post-infection timepoints were absent.

Profiled with immunoSEQ multiplex PCR; TCRdb holds only in-frame clones, not every one. The table includes tens of thousands of clones, less than 85% detected once. Peptide-pool stimulation followed by sequencing identified expanded antigen-specific CD4+ clonotypes in the ViraFEST assay. Culture proceeded for nine to eleven days, and CD4+ T cells were then isolated. Recipients of the vaccine had no prior SARS-CoV-2 infection and negative nucleocapsid antibodies. This clone occurred a few times. The antigen is undetermined. The germline CDR1 and CDR2 sequences are SGHVS and FQNEAQ. This CDR3 has 16 residues. V lost 4 bases, J lost 2 bases, and 18 bases lay in between.

The TCR comes from a human donor who received a COVID-19 vaccine. The sample here was CD4+ T cells from PBMCs cultured with HCoV-NL63 spike peptides, taken before COVID-19 vaccination. The V and J genes are TRBV7-8 and TRBJ2-7; tentative D call: TRBD1 (6 bases). CDR3 DNA: TGTGCCAGCAGCTCCCGGGACAATGGGTTTCCCTACGAGCAGTACGTC. This gives the protein CASSSRDNGFPYEQYV.